The 8 T cell receptor beta chains reported below all come from one sample, sequenced in a study of blood T cell repertoires in COVID-19. Repertoires were generated with immunoSEQ multiplex PCR, while TCRdb's copy carries only in-frame clones and drops some. This sample has approximately 120,000 clones, with 65% to 85% found just once. Sequencing was done on a sample of peripheral blood. The origin of the receptors is an elderly man with active or convalescent COVID-19.

V is TRBV5-1 and J is TRBJ1-4, with 10 bases identical to TRBD1. V was clipped by 3 bases and J by 8 bases; unmatched bases: 4. The CDR3 consists of 14 residues. CDR1 is SGHRS and CDR2 is YFSETQ in the germline V gene. Here the CDR3 DNA reads TGCGCCAGCAGCTCGGGGACAGGGGCGGAAAAACTGTTTTTT. This sequence encodes CASSSGTGAEKLFF.

This chain uses TRBV6-6 with TRBJ1-4, with D perhaps TRBD1 (5 bases). Germline V gives CDR1 MNHNY, CDR2 SVGAGI (reference sequence). This CDR3 is built from 12 residues. Deletions cut 6 bases from V and 8 bases from J, with 10 bases between. This chain's CDR3 is CASRRTSEKLFF. The CDR3 coding sequence is TGTGCCAGCAGAAGGACAAGCGAAAAACTGTTTTTT.

The J gene is TRBJ2-4, the V gene TRBV21-1; the table assigns TRBD1, which was not confirmed against the DNA. TRBV21-1 is a recognized pseudogene. This CDR3 has 16 amino acids. This CDR3 is CASSRRDSLAKNIQYF. The DNA for the CDR3 is TGTGCCAGCAGCCGACGGGACAGCCTAGCCAAAAACATTCAGTACTTC.

Notes on this clone: Other nucleotide sequences from this sample produce the same CDR3. The V call is TRBV5-1, the J call TRBJ2-1; 10 bases fit TRBD2. V gave up 0 bases and J gave up 3 bases; unmatched junction bases: 0. CDR3 length: 15 residues. The germline gives CDR1 SGHRS, CDR2 YFSETQ. This chain's CDR3 is CASSLASGGYNEQFF. DNA for the CDR3: TGCGCCAGCAGCTTGGCTAGCGGGGGCTACAATGAGCAGTTCTTC.

With regard to this clone: One end of the junction does not line up with germline, which may come from a read error. The chain recombines TRBV27 with TRBJ1-4; D remains unclear. This CDR3 comprises 14 residues. Germline CDR1 and CDR2: MNHEY and SMNVEV (reference sequence). The DNA of the CDR3 is TGTGCCAGCAGTTCTGTGGCAACTAATGAAAAGCTGTTTTTT. Protein: CASSSVATNEKLFF.

This clone is labeled as medium-sized (0.01 to 0.1%). Here the CDR3 DNA reads TGTGCCACCAGTGGGGTACAGGGGACAGATACGCAGTATTTT. It translates to CATSGVQGTDTQYF. V is TRBV24-1 and J is TRBJ2-3; 7 bases agree with TRBD1. This CDR3 is 14 amino acids long. CDR1 and CDR2 (germline): KGHDR, SFDVKD. Unmatched junction bases numbered 4, after V lost 5 bases and J lost 3 bases.

The chain carries TRBV24-1 and TRBJ2-7, with D possibly matching TRBD1 (6 bases). The germline V and J ends were trimmed by 0 bases and 4 bases, with 21 bases remaining between them. The CDR3 consists of 18 residues. Germline assignment: CDR1 KGHDR and CDR2 SFDVKD. This CDR3 is CATSDLGGVILTAYEQYF. In DNA, the CDR3 is TGTGCCACCAGTGATTTGGGGGGCGTGATCTTAACGGCTTACGAGCAGTACTTC.

This clone appeared a few times. This chain joins TRBV12-5 and TRBJ2-2; TRBD1 might be the D (6 bases). Per the germline V gene, CDR1 is LGHNT and CDR2 is FRNRAP. CDR3 length: 15 amino acids. Trimming cost V 0 bases and J 4 bases, with 9 bases left between them. The CDR3 protein is CASGLVVGATGELFF. Written as DNA, the CDR3 is TGTGCTAGTGGTTTGGTAGTGGGGGCCACCGGGGAGCTGTTTTTT.